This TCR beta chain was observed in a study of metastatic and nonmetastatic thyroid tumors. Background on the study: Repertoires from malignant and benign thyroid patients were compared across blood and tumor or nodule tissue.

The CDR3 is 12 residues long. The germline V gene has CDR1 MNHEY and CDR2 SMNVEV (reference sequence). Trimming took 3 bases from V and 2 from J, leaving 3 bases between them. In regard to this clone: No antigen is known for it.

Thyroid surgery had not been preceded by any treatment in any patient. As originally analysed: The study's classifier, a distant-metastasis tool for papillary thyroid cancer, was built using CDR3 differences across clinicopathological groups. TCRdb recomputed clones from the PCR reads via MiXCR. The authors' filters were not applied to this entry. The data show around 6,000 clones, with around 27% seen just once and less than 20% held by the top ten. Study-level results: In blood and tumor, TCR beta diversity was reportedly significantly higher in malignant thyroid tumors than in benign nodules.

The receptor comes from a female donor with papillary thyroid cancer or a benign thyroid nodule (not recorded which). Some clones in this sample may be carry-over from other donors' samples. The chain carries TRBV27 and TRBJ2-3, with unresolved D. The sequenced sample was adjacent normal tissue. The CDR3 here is CASSFNTDTQYF. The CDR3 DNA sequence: TGTGCCAGCAGTTTCAACACAGATACGCAGTATTTT.